Below, 30 T cell receptor beta chains from the same sample are listed, as sequenced in a study of B cell selection in AIRE deficiency. TCRdb's copy holds only in-frame clones and misses some; the assay was immunoSEQ multiplex PCR. The sample holds about 14,000 clones, about 92% seen once. Regulatory T cells were sorted as CD4+CD25hiCD127low/negative cells. The specimen was Tregs sorted from PBMCs. The receptor set was obtained from a human donor with AIRE deficiency.

The chain carries TRBV28 and TRBJ2-7; a weak D match, TRBD2 (6 bases). Trimming cost V 6 bases and J 2 bases, with 26 bases left between them. Germline V gene data show CDR1 as MDHEN and CDR2 as SYDVKM. The CDR3 sequence is 18 residues long. The CDR3 reads CASSALVLGGILTYEQYF. CDR3 DNA: TGTGCCAGCAGCGCTCTGGTGTTGGGGGGAATACTGACCTACGAGCAGTACTTC.

This clone occurred a few times. CDR3 protein: CASSRDSSQAFF. CDR3 nucleotides: TGTGCCAGCAGCCGAGACAGTTCGCAAGCTTTCTTT. The V and J genes are TRBV6-6 and TRBJ1-1, with D perhaps matching TRBD1 (5 bases). This CDR3 has 12 residues. The germline V gene has CDR1 MNHNY and CDR2 SVGAGI (reference sequence). Trimming pared 6 bases from V and 9 bases from J, leaving 14 bases between.

The CDR3 sequence is CASSSRADNEQFF. In nucleotides, the CDR3 is TGCGCCAGCAGCTCTCGGGCCGACAATGAGCAGTTCTTC. The chain links TRBV5-1 to TRBJ2-1; D remains ambiguous. The length of the CDR3 is 13 residues. Germline CDR1 SGHRS, CDR2 YFSETQ. The germline V and J ends were trimmed by 3 bases and 5 bases, with 9 bases remaining between them.

This chain connects TRBV7-2 to TRBJ1-1; 7 bases match TRBD1. V was clipped by 1 base and J by 3 bases; unmatched bases: 5. CDR3 size: 15 residues. Germline-derived CDR1 and CDR2 are SGHTA and FQGNSA. The CDR3 sequence is CASSLEDRDYTEAFF. Written as DNA, the CDR3 is TGTGCCAGCAGCTTAGAAGACAGGGACTACACTGAAGCTTTCTTT.

The chain joins TRBV19 to TRBJ1-1, with D perhaps matching TRBD1 (5 bases). The CDR3 length is 14 residues. Trimming removed 2 bases from V and 0 bases from J, with 7 bases in between. Germline V lookup: CDR1 LNHDA, CDR2 SQIVND (reference sequence). The CDR3 region is CASSIQGMNTEAFF. CDR3 sequence (DNA): TGTGCCAGTAGTATACAGGGAATGAACACTGAAGCTTTCTTT.

The V call is TRBV7-2, the J call TRBJ2-5; possible D gene TRBD2, 6 bases. CDR1 is SGHTA, CDR2 FQGNSA, per germline. Trimming removed 4 bases from V and 2 bases from J, with 20 bases in between. This CDR3 region has 17 residues. The chain's CDR3 is CASSSKSGGTYQETQYF. CDR3 nucleotide sequence: TGTGCCAGCAGCTCCAAGTCTGGGGGGACTTATCAAGAGACCCAGTACTTC.

This chain joins TRBV7-2 and TRBJ2-4; D might be TRBD2 (6 bases). CDR1 is SGHTA and CDR2 is FQGNSA in the germline V gene. V shed 1 base and J shed 3 bases, with 13 bases lying between them. The CDR3 totals 16 residues. Written as DNA, the CDR3 is TGTGCCAGCAGCTTAGGGAGGGGTAGTGGCAAAAACATTCAGTACTTC. Its translation is CASSLGRGSGKNIQYF.

The rearrangement links TRBV7-2 to TRBJ2-1; 7 bases line up with TRBD2. The CDR3 spans 15 residues. V lost 0 bases and J lost 5; bases outside the gene matches: 4. Germline loops: CDR1 SGHTA, CDR2 FQGNSA. CDR3 in DNA: TGTGCCAGCAGCTTAGCGGGAGGGCCCCACAATGAGCAGTTCTTC. Translated: CASSLAGGPHNEQFF.

This clone was recorded a few times. The chain links TRBV30 to TRBJ1-4, with unresolved D. From germline, CDR1 is GTSNPN and CDR2 SVGIG (reference sequence). The germline V and J ends were trimmed by 2 bases and 7 bases, with 14 bases remaining between them. The CDR3 runs to 14 residues. CDR3 region: CAWSPRSIGEKLFF. The CDR3 nucleotides read TGTGCCTGGAGTCCAAGGTCTATCGGTGAAAAACTGTTTTTT.

V usage is TRBV2 and J usage is TRBJ1-3; 7 nucleotides match TRBD1. Germline V lookup: CDR1 SNHLY, CDR2 FYNNEI. Trimming removed 4 bases from V and 1 base from J; junction bases left unmatched: 7. This CDR3 has 16 amino acids. The CDR3 DNA is TGTGCCAGCAGTGGGAGACAGGGAGTTTCTGGAAACACCATATATTTT. Translating it yields CASSGRQGVSGNTIYF.

The genes are TRBV27 and TRBJ1-6; 9 bases line up with TRBD1. CDR3 size: 15 residues. In germline, CDR1 is MNHEY, CDR2 SMNVEV (reference sequence). The V segment lost 4 bases and the J segment 6 bases; nucleotides outside the gene matches: 4. The CDR3 DNA reads as TGTGCCAGCAGTTGGGTGGGACAGGGTAATTCACCCCTCCACTTT. It yields the protein CASSWVGQGNSPLHF.

This clone was counted a few times. This rearrangement joins TRBV6-4 to TRBJ2-7, with TRBD1 matching 8 bases. Germline trimming cut 2 bases from V and 1 base from J; bases unmatched to any gene: 10. The CDR3 spans 17 residues. CDR1 MRHNA and CDR2 SNTAGT come from the germline V gene. The CDR3 nucleotides read TGTGCCAGCAGTGACCGTACGCAGGGGGCCACTTCCTACGAGCAGTACTTC. Residues: CASSDRTQGATSYEQYF.

V is TRBV9 and J is TRBJ2-2; 12 bases align to TRBD2. With V trimmed by 5 bases and J by 7 bases, 6 bases remained unmatched. Per germline, CDR1 SGDLS and CDR2 YYNGEE. The CDR3 runs 15 residues. The CDR3 region is CASRTSGGDGGELFF. The CDR3 DNA sequence: TGTGCCAGCAGGACTAGCGGGGGAGACGGCGGGGAGCTGTTTTTT.

This chain uses TRBV6-1 with TRBJ2-7, with D possibly TRBD2 on 6 matching bases. The germline CDR1 and CDR2 sequences are MNHNS and SASEGT. The CDR3 has 11 residues. Trimming took 10 bases from V and 7 from J, leaving 14 bases between them. The CDR3 DNA is TGTGCCACCAGAGCGGGTTGGGAGCAGTACTTC. Encoded protein: CATRAGWEQYF.

The DNA of the CDR3 is TGTGCCAGCAGCCCGGTCACCTCCTACGAGCAGTACTTC. Translating gives CASSPVTSYEQYF. The V call is TRBV7-2, the J call TRBJ2-7; D unresolved. The V end was cut by 5 bases, the J end by 0 bases, with 8 bases between. The V gene's germline CDR1 is SGHTA and CDR2 FQGNSA. This CDR3 is 13 amino acids long.

This sequence joins TRBV11-2 and TRBJ2-7; D possibly corresponds to TRBD1 (5 bases). This CDR3 has 15 residues. Looked up from germline, CDR1 is SGHAT and CDR2 is FQNNGV. The V end lost 1 base, the J end lost 0 bases, and 10 bases lay between the germline ends. Written as DNA, the CDR3 is TGTGCCAGCAGCTTAGGCGCAGGGCTCTCCTACGAGCAGTACTTC. Its translation is CASSLGAGLSYEQYF.

This chain links TRBV23-1 with TRBJ2-1; 8 positions match TRBD2. TRBV23-1 is sorted into the ORF group, with uncertain function. The CDR3 totals 17 residues. J gave up 6 bases and V 5 bases, and 15 bases lay outside the gene matches. CDR3 bases: TGCGCCAGCAGTGGGTTAGGATCTCTAGCGGGCCGCAATGAGCAGTTCTTC. This sequence encodes CASSGLGSLAGRNEQFF.

The chain carries TRBV28 and TRBJ2-7; TRBD1 agrees at 7 bases. Germline V gene data show CDR1 as MDHEN and CDR2 as SYDVKM. The CDR3 is 16 amino acids. The ends lost 5 bases at V and 2 bases at J; junction bases unmatched: 12. As DNA, the CDR3 is TGTGCCAGCAGTATAACCGGGACAGTCTTTACCTACGAGCAGTACTTC. Translated, it gives CASSITGTVFTYEQYF.

The chain links TRBV7-3 to TRBJ2-1, with D perhaps matching TRBD1 or TRBD2 (5 bases each). Germline lookup yields CDR1 SGHTA and CDR2 FQGTGA. The CDR3 runs 14 residues. Deletions cut 2 bases from V and 9 bases from J, with 14 bases between. CDR3 sequence: CASSLGSSGGEQFF. The CDR3 region has the DNA TGTGCCAGCAGCTTAGGATCCTCTGGGGGTGAGCAGTTCTTC.

This chain connects TRBV27 to TRBJ1-2; TRBD1 matches 7 bases. The CDR3 is 18 amino acids. V dropped 3 bases and J dropped 2; count of bases not matched to a gene: 15. From germline, CDR1 is MNHEY and CDR2 SMNVEV (reference sequence). In DNA, the CDR3 is TGTGCCAGCAGTTTGAGTCTTAGAAAGTGGGACAGAAACTATGGCTACACCTTC. This sequence encodes CASSLSLRKWDRNYGYTF.

This sequence joins TRBV7-3 and TRBJ2-3; a possible D gene is TRBD1 (6 bases). This CDR3 spans 15 amino acids. Trimming removed 1 base from V and 3 bases from J, with 11 bases in between. Germline values: CDR1 SGHTA, CDR2 FQGTGA. The CDR3 reads CASSLRGQLTDTQYF. As DNA, the CDR3 is TGTGCCAGCAGCTTAAGGGGACAACTAACAGATACGCAGTATTTT. Looking up the rest from reference TRBV7-3 and TRBJ2-3 gives the full variable domain: GAGVSQTPSNKVTEKGKYVELRCDPISGHTALYWYRQSLGQGPEFLIYFQGTGAADDSGLPNDRFFAVRPEGSVSTLKIQRTERGDSAVYLCASSLRGQLTDTQYFGPGTRLTVL.

This clone appeared a single time. The gene calls are TRBV19 and TRBJ2-3; possibly TRBD1 for D (7 bases). This CDR3 has 15 amino acids. Germline loops: CDR1 LNHDA, CDR2 SQIVND (reference sequence). Trimming pared 4 bases from V and 6 bases from J, leaving 17 bases between. The CDR3: CASSSGGQRADTQYF. The CDR3 nucleotides read TGTGCCAGTAGTAGTGGGGGACAGCGGGCGGATACGCAGTATTTT.

The V gene is TRBV28, the J gene TRBJ2-3, with TRBD1 matching over 10 bases. V gave up 11 bases and J gave up 5 bases; unmatched junction bases: 4. The germline gives CDR1 MDHEN, CDR2 SYDVKM. CDR3 size: 12 residues. The CDR3 sequence: CAGGQGIDTQYF. CDR3 sequence (DNA): TGTGCCGGGGGACAGGGGATAGATACGCAGTATTTT.

The rearrangement joins TRBV2 to TRBJ2-7, with 9 bases identical to TRBD2. CDR3 length: 17 residues. V trimming: 4 bases; J trimming: 0 bases; junction bases outside the gene matches: 10. Germline values: CDR1 SNHLY, CDR2 FYNNEI. CDR3 sequence: CASSVVLAGALSYEQYF. CDR3 nucleotide sequence: TGTGCCAGCAGTGTGGTGTTAGCGGGAGCCCTCTCCTACGAGCAGTACTTC.

V and J are TRBV6-6 and TRBJ2-5, with D perhaps matching TRBD1 (6 bases). Germline V gene data show CDR1 as MNHNY and CDR2 as SVGAGI (reference sequence). Trimming removed 4 bases from V and 5 bases from J, with 8 bases in between. This CDR3 is 12 amino acids long. The CDR3: CASSWGRETQYF. CDR3 nucleotides: TGTGCCAGCAGTTGGGGGCGCGAGACCCAGTACTTC.

The chain is built from TRBV28 and TRBJ2-5, with D possibly TRBD2 on 7 matching bases. This CDR3 has 14 amino acids. Germline V gene data show CDR1 as MDHEN and CDR2 as SYDVKM. The V end was cut by 8 bases, the J end by 5 bases, with 18 bases between. The CDR3 nucleotides are TGTGCCAGCGGAGCCGGGGGGCGCGGGGAGACCCAGTACTTC. Its protein product is CASGAGGRGETQYF.

The chain carries TRBV7-8 and TRBJ2-2; D is uncertain. CDR3 length equals 11 residues. From germline, CDR1 is SGHVS and CDR2 FQNEAQ. The V end lost 7 bases, the J end lost 7 bases, and 7 bases lay between the germline ends. The CDR3 loop reads CASTLLGELFF. The CDR3 DNA is TGTGCCAGCACTCTCCTCGGGGAGCTGTTTTTT. Combining the CDR3 with reference TRBV7-8 and TRBJ2-2 gives the whole variable domain GAGVSQSPRYKVAKRGQDVALRCDPISGHVSLFWYQQALGQGPEFLTYFQNEAQLDKSGLPSDRFFAERPEGSVSTLKIQRTQQEDSAVYLCASTLLGELFFGEGSRLTVL.

The J gene is TRBJ2-5, the V gene TRBV6-1; 9 nucleotides align to TRBD1. CDR1 and CDR2 (germline): MNHNS, SASEGT. This CDR3 is built from 15 residues. V lost 6 bases and J lost 4; bases outside the gene matches: 9. CDR3 amino acids: CASREHRGRRETQYF. The CDR3, as DNA: TGTGCCAGCAGAGAACACAGGGGGCGCAGAGAGACCCAGTACTTC.

V is TRBV7-2 and J is TRBJ2-7; perhaps TRBD1 as D (5 bases). CDR1 and CDR2 from the germline V gene are SGHTA and FQGNSA. The V end was cut by 2 bases, the J end by 5 bases, with 16 bases between. The CDR3 loop spans 15 amino acids. The CDR3 coding sequence is TGTGCCAGCAGCTTAAGCGCCGCAAAGGGGCACGAGCAGTACTTC. It translates to CASSLSAAKGHEQYF.

In its sample, this clone was seen a few times. The chain recombines TRBV28 with TRBJ1-6, with 9 bases that match TRBD1. V dropped 3 bases and J dropped 7; count of bases not matched to a gene: 4. The length of the CDR3 is 15 residues. Germline assignment: CDR1 MDHEN and CDR2 SYDVKM. As DNA, the CDR3 is TGTGCCAGCAGTTTCCGTACAGGGGGCAATTCACCCCTCCACTTT. It yields the protein CASSFRTGGNSPLHF.